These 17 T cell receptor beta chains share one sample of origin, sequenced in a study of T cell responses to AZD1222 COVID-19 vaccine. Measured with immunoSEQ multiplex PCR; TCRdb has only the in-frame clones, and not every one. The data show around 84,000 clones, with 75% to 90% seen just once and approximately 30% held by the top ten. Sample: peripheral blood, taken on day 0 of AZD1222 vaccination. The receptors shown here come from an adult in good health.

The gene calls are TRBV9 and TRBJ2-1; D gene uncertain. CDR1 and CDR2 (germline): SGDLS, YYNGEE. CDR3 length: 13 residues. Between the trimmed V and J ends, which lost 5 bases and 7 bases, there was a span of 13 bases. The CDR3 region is CASSDSVLNEQFF. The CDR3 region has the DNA TGTGCCAGCAGTGACTCGGTTCTTAATGAGCAGTTCTTC.

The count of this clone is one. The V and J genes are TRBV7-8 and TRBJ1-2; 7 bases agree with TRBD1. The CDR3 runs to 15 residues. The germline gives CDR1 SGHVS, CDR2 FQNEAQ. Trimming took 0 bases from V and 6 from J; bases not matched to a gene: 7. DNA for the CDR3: TGTGCCAGCAGCTTAGCCTGGACAGGACCTCATGGCTACACCTTC. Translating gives CASSLAWTGPHGYTF. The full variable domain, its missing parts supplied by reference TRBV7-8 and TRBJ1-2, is GAGVSQSPRYKVAKRGQDVALRCDPISGHVSLFWYQQALGQGPEFLTYFQNEAQLDKSGLPSDRFFAERPEGSVSTLKIQRTQQEDSAVYLCASSLAWTGPHGYTFGSGTRLTVV.

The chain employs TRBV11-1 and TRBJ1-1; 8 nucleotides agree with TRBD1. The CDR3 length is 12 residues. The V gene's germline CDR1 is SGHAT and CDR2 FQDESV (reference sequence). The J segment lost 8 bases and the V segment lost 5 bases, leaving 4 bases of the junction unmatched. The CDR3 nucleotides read TGTGCCAGCAGCCCGGACAGGGAAGAAGCTTTCTTT. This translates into CASSPDREEAFF.

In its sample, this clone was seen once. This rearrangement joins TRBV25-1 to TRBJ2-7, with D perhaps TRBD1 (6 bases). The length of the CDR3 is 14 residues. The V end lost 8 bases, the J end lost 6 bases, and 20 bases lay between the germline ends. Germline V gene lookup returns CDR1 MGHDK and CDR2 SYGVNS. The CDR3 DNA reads TGTGCCAGCGCACTGCCAGGGGCCTTGGGCGAGCAGTACTTC. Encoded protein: CASALPGALGEQYF.

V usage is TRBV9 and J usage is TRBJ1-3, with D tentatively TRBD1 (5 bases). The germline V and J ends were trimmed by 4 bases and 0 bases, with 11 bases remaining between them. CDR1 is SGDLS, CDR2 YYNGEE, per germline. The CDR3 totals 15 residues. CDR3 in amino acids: CASSPGGYSGNTIYF. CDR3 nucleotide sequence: TGTGCCAGCAGCCCTGGGGGGTACTCTGGAAACACCATATATTTT. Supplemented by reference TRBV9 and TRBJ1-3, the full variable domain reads DSGVTQTPKHLITATGQRVTLRCSPRSGDLSVYWYQQSLDQGLQFLIQYYNGEERAKGNILERFSAQQFPDLHSELNLSSLELGDSALYFCASSPGGYSGNTIYFGEGSWLTVV.

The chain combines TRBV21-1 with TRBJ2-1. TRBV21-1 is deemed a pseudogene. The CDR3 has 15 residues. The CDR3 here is CASSKARYWGSEQFF. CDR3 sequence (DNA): TGTGCCAGCAGCAAAGCTAGGTACTGGGGGAGTGAGCAGTTCTTC.

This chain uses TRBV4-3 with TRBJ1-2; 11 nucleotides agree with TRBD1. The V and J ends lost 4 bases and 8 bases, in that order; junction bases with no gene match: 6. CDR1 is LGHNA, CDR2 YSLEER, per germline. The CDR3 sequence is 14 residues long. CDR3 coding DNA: TGCGCCAGCAGCCCAACGGACAGGGGGCAAGGCTACACCTTC. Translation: CASSPTDRGQGYTF.

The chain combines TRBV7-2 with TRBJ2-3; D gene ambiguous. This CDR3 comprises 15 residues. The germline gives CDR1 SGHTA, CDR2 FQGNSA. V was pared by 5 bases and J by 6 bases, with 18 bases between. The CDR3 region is CASSPRRLTMDTQYF. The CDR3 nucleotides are TGTGCCAGCAGCCCTCGCCGACTGACGATGGATACGCAGTATTTT.

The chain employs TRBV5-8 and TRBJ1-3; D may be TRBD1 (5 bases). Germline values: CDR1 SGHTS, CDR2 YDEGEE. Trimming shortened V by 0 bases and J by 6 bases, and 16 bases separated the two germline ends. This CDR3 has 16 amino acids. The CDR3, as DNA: TGTGCCAGCAGCTTGGCAGGGAACCGATTTGAAAACACCATATATTTT. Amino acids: CASSLAGNRFENTIYF.

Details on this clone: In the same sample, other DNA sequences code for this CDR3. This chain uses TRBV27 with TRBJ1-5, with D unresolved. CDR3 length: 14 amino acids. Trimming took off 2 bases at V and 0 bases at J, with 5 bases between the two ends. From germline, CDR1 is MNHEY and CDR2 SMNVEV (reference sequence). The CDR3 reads CASSLGDSNQPQHF. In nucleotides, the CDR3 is TGTGCCAGCAGTTTAGGGGATAGCAATCAGCCCCAGCATTTT.

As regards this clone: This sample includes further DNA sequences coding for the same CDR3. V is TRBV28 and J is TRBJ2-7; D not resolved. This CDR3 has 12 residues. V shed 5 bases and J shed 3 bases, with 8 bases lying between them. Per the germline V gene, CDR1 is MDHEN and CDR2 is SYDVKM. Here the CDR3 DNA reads TGTGCCAGCAGTCAAAGGGACTACGAGCAGTACTTC. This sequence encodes CASSQRDYEQYF.

In DNA form, the CDR3 reads TGTGCCAGTTCAGCGGGCTATAGCAATCAGCCCCAGCATTTT. Encoded protein: CASSAGYSNQPQHF. V and J are TRBV19 and TRBJ1-5, with D unclear. The CDR3 covers 14 residues. Between the trimmed V and J ends, which lost 8 bases and 0 bases, there was a span of 11 bases. CDR1 and CDR2 (germline): LNHDA, SQIVND (reference sequence).

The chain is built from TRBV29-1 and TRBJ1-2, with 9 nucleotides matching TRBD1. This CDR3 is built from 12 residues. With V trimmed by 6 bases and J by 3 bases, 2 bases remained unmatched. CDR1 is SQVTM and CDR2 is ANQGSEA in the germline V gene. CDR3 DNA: TGCAGCGTGGGACAGGGAGACTATGGCTACACCTTC. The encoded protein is CSVGQGDYGYTF.

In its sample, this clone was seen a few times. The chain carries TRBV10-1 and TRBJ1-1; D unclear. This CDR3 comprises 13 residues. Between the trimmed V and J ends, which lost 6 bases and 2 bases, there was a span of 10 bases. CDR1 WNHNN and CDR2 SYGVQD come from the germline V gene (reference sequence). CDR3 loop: CASRLDGNTEAFF. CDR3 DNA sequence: TGCGCCAGCAGACTGGACGGAAACACTGAAGCTTTCTTT.

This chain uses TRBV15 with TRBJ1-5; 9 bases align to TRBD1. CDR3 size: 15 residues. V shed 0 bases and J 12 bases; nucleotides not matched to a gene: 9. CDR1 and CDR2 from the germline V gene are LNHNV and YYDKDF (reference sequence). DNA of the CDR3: TGTGCCACCAGCAGAGATGAGGACAGGGGAAGTCTCCAGCATTTT. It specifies CATSRDEDRGSLQHF.

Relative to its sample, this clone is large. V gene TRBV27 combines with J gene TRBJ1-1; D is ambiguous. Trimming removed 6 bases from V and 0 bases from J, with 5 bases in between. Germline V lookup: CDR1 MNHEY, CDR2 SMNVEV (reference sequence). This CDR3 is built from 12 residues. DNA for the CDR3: TGTGCCAGCAGCCGCATGAACACTGAAGCTTTCTTT. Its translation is CASSRMNTEAFF.

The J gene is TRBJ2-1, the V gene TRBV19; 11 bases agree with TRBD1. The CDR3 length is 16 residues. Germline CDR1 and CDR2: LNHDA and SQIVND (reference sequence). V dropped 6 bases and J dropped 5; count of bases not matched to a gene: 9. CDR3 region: CASSNPGQGDHNEQFF. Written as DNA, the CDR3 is TGTGCCAGTAGCAATCCGGGACAGGGGGATCACAATGAGCAGTTCTTC. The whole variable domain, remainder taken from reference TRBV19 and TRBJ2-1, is DGGITQSPKYLFRKEGQNVTLSCEQNLNHDAMYWYRQDPGQGLRLIYYSQIVNDFQKGDIAEGYSVSREKKESFPLTVTSAQKNPTAFYLCASSNPGQGDHNEQFFGPGTRLTVL.